This record looks at one T cell receptor beta chain sequence and its context. Which antigen it targets is not known. No base-level quality is on record; no much larger clone is a single base apart. The data originate from a study of blood T cells in healthy people across ages (dated by TCRdb to between 2014 and 2017). Context from the whole study: In model experiments, roughly one uniquely barcoded TCR beta cDNA molecule per two T cells was captured by template switching. Two additional independent replicas of 1 million unique cDNA reads from the same blood draw were analyzed for two donors (one aged 18 to 30 and one aged 80 or older). Age-related changes in TCR beta repertoire diversity were measured in the study by deep sequencing normalized with unique cDNA molecular identifiers. To avoid experimental bias, donors of different ages were randomly spread across the sequencing lanes. Donors were grouped into four age groups: young (average about 15 years), middle-aged (roughly 40), aged (approximately 58) and long-lived (just over 80).

Library creation used 5' RACE. TCRdb lists the instrument as Illumina HiSeq 2500. A second PCR of about 7 to 12 cycles was run with a J-beta primer mix and a sample-barcoded 5' primer. A unique molecular identifier was introduced onto each TCR beta cDNA molecule by a template-switch 5' adaptor carrying 12 random nucleotides. Each sample yielded at least 2.5 million CDR3-containing paired-end reads. All of the RNA was converted into first-strand cDNA using the Mint cDNA synthesis kit, with a TRBC-specific oligonucleotide serving as the primer. Following uracil-DNA glycosylase treatment, all cDNA underwent a first 18-cycle PCR with the universal primers M1SS and BC2_uni_R. The study's own analysis went as follows. Normalization of each sample was performed by random selection of 1 million high-quality reads, each carrying a distinct molecular identifier. Instead of being binned into consensus sequences, reads with shared molecular identifiers were discarded. MiTCR, with a Q25 quality threshold and the strictest error-elimination algorithm, was used for CDR3 identification, clonotype clustering and error correction. A nonparametric unseen species model with Euler transformation was used to estimate a lower bound on total TCR beta diversity. Starting from the raw public reads, TCRdb applied fastp trimming at Q25, assembled clones with MiXCR and retained in-frame beta chains. Records with the same CDR3 protein are collapsed into one entry carrying the most frequent genes and DNA. Here the V and J calls rest on TCRdb's processing, not on the authors' analysis. The sample table holds roughly 900,000 distinct CDR3 sequences, of which 25% to 30% were seen once. The biggest ten clones account for 17% of the sample.

The donors were roughly 39 Caucasian individuals from Russia, aged roughly 6 to 90 years, who were systemically healthy. Each donor gave 8 to 10 milliliters of peripheral blood, drawn into EDTA-treated Vacutainer tubes. Ficoll-Paque density-gradient centrifugation was used to isolate PBMCs, with at least 6.5 million per sample. Total RNA was extracted from PBMCs with Trizol reagent, with at least 6 micrograms obtained per sample. The percentages of naive CD45RAhigh/CD27high T cells were determined by flow cytometry on a PBMC aliquot from every donor. What the authors observed across the whole study: Since profiling was done on bulk unsorted PBMCs, naive and antigen-experienced compartments could not be conclusively compared. As age increased, observed TCR beta diversity per million T cells dropped in a roughly linear way, and a significant reduction was already evident by age 40. Estimates of total diversity based on one million sequenced T cells were considered lower bounds and underestimates. Compared with the aged group, more naive CD4+ T cells, fewer expanded clones and increased TCR diversity were shown by the long-lived group, suggesting age selection. There was a strong correlation between observed TCR beta diversity and the percentage of naive T cells measured by flow cytometry. Because the CMV infection status of the donors was unknown, age-related changes in expanded clonotypes may potentially have been confounded.

This TCR was recovered from an elderly woman in good health. Material: blood.

The DNA sequence is TGTGCCAGCAGGCCCGGACAGGGGTATTCACCCCTCCACTTT. This gives the protein CASRPGQGYSPLHF. This chain joins TRBV12-3 or TRBV12-4 to TRBJ1-6; 9 central bases correspond to TRBD1. The CDR3 holds 14 amino acids from the cysteine to the phenylalanine. Just the 42-base CDR3 DNA is kept, in frame starting at base 1. Unmatched junction bases come to 5, with V trimmed by 6 bases and J by 8 bases.